This is a list of T cell receptor beta chains from one sample in a study of regulatory T cells in long-lasting Graves disease. TCRdb redid the calling of the multiplex PCR reads with MiXCR, one entry per CDR3 protein. The sample comprises about 620,000 distinct CDR3 sequences, 16% of which are singletons, and 18% rests with the top ten. This sample also appeared in a second study, on T cells in Graves' hyperthyroidism and ophthalmopathy.

The sample was peripheral blood mononuclear cells (PBMCs), taken at new diagnosis, from a patient treated with antithyroid drugs. The receptor set was obtained from a woman in her thirties with Graves disease. CDR3s leave out the opening cysteine and the closing phenylalanine or tryptophan. The order of the fields is J gene, V gene, CDR3 protein.

>TRBJ2-7|TRBV28
ASSWSGEQY
>TRBJ2-1|TRBV7-9
ASLDRSDEQF
>TRBJ2-3|TRBV24-1
ATSDVVRGTDTQY
>TRBJ2-7|TRBV6-1
ASSEYGQGAKEQY
>TRBJ2-7|TRBV14
ASCRGVCDEQY
>TRBJ2-2|TRBV6-5
ASSYSWTGTGELF
>TRBJ2-7|TRBV20-1
SARDPQGAVEQY
>TRBJ2-4|TRBV6-2/TRBV6-3
ASSYTGQNLTKNIQY
>TRBJ1-1|TRBV29-1
SVTRGRTQNTEAF
>TRBJ2-1|TRBV2
ASSEGMVAGSDVDEQF
>TRBJ2-1|TRBV11-2
ASSLKGQGPAAGGSNEQF
>TRBJ2-2|TRBV28
ASKLAGELF
>TRBJ2-1|TRBV15
ATSASGAPLF
>TRBJ2-2|TRBV2
ASKASGSRTGELF
>TRBJ2-2|TRBV7-9
ASSLSGRGWIGELF
>TRBJ2-5|TRBV6-4
ASSSALRETQY
>TRBJ1-5|TRBV6-2/TRBV6-3
ASSERVGQGDQPQH
>TRBJ2-7|TRBV6-1
ASSDSLHGGTYEQY
>TRBJ2-2|TRBV27
ASSKYTGTSNTGELF
>TRBJ1-3|TRBV28
ASSLNGNTIY
>TRBJ1-6|TRBV30
ARRGQPNSPLH
>TRBJ2-7|TRBV4-2
ASSPDYGTYEQY